The 21 T cell receptor beta chains in this list originate from one sample, sequenced in a study of blood T cell repertoires in COVID-19. Sequencing was performed with immunoSEQ multiplex PCR; in TCRdb, only in-frame clones are kept and a portion is missing. The table includes roughly 250,000 clones, over 80% detected once. Material: PBMCs or T cells enriched from blood (not recorded which). Receptors originate from a young woman who had recovered from COVID-19.

This clone turned up a few times. The chain couples TRBV27 to TRBJ1-1; the D is unclear. V shed 6 bases and J shed 1 base, with 12 bases lying between them. The germline V gene encodes CDR1 MNHEY and CDR2 SMNVEV (reference sequence). This CDR3 region has 14 residues. For the CDR3, the DNA is TGTGCCAGCAGCCAAATGCTGGCGAACACTGAAGCTTTCTTT. Residues: CASSQMLANTEAFF.

In DNA, the CDR3 is TGTGCCACCAGTGATCCCACAAACACTGAAGCTTTCTTT. Its protein product is CATSDPTNTEAFF. V is TRBV24-1 and J is TRBJ1-1; no reliable D call. The V end lost 3 bases, the J end lost 2 bases, and 6 bases lay between the germline ends. Germline V gene data show CDR1 as KGHDR and CDR2 as SFDVKD. CDR3 length: 13 amino acids.

The chain uses TRBV28 and TRBJ1-2; D is possibly TRBD1 (6 bases). Between the trimmed V and J ends, which lost 0 bases and 8 bases, there was a span of 16 bases. CDR3 size: 15 residues. From germline, CDR1 is MDHEN and CDR2 SYDVKM. The CDR3 DNA follows: TGTGCCAGCAGTTTATGGGGCAGGGGCATATACGGCTACACCTTC. Protein sequence: CASSLWGRGIYGYTF.

The chain recombines TRBV29-1 with TRBJ2-6; 9 bases agree with TRBD1. V trimming: 7 bases; J trimming: 0 bases; junction bases outside the gene matches: 10. Germline V CDR1 and CDR2: SQVTM, ANQGSEA. The CDR3 sequence is 17 residues long. The CDR3: CSAASGQGSSGANVLTF. CDR3 in DNA: TGCAGCGCTGCCTCGGGACAGGGTAGCTCTGGGGCCAACGTCCTGACTTTC.

The chain recombines TRBV6-5 with TRBJ1-2; 9 positions agree with TRBD1. V lost 4 bases and J lost 8; bases outside the gene matches: 14. Germline CDR1 reads MNHEY; CDR2 reads SVGAGI. This CDR3 comprises 16 residues. CDR3: CASSSLIQQGARGYTF. The CDR3 DNA sequence: TGTGCCAGCAGTTCCCTGATCCAACAGGGGGCGAGAGGCTACACCTTC.

The chain joins TRBV7-8 to TRBJ1-5, with a tentative D call TRBD1 (5 bases). Germline V gene data show CDR1 as SGHVS and CDR2 as FQNEAQ. The CDR3 has 13 residues. V lost 5 bases, J lost 5 bases, and 10 bases lay in between. CDR3: CASSLDRDQPQHF. CDR3 coding DNA: TGTGCCAGCAGCCTAGACAGAGATCAGCCCCAGCATTTT.

This chain uses TRBV1 with TRBJ2-3; TRBD2 reflects the table's D call only, with no check against the DNA. TRBV1 is termed a pseudogene. The CDR3 totals 17 residues. The CDR3 reads CTSSQAKRIRSADTQYF. The CDR3 bases are TGCACCAGCAGCCAAGCGAAGCGGATACGAAGTGCAGATACGCAGTATTTT.

The chain is built from TRBV6-5 and TRBJ2-6; no clear D. Germline V gives CDR1 MNHEY, CDR2 SVGAGI. V lost 6 bases, J lost 3 bases, and 12 bases lay in between. The CDR3 spans 15 residues. CDR3 DNA: TGTGCCAGCAGCCGAAGCTCAAGTGGGGCCAACGTCCTGACTTTC. Translation: CASSRSSSGANVLTF.

The V and J genes are TRBV10-3 and TRBJ1-5; D possibly corresponds to TRBD1 (6 bases). V was cut by 3 bases and J by 3 bases, with 12 bases left in between. Per the germline V gene, CDR1 is ENHRY and CDR2 is SYGVKD. The CDR3 consists of 15 residues. CDR3 DNA: TGTGCCATCAGTGACATGAGACAGGCCAATCAGCCCCAGCATTTT. Translated, it gives CAISDMRQANQPQHF.

V and J are TRBV5-4 and TRBJ1-4, with D perhaps matching TRBD1 (5 bases). The CDR3 is made up of 14 amino acids. The V gene's germline CDR1 is SGHNT and CDR2 YYREEE (reference sequence). V shed 5 bases and J shed 6 bases, with 14 bases lying between them. The CDR3 loop is CASSDRGRDEKLFF. The DNA of the CDR3 is TGTGCCAGCAGTGATCGGGGGAGGGATGAAAAACTGTTTTTT.

The chain joins TRBV11-3 to TRBJ1-3; no clear D. V was shortened by 4 bases and J by 2 bases, with 6 bases between the two germline ends. Looked up from germline, CDR1 is SGHNT and CDR2 is YENEEA. The CDR3 covers 13 residues. CDR3 in amino acids: CASSSGPGNTIYF. The CDR3 DNA is TGTGCCAGCAGCTCGGGTCCTGGAAACACCATATATTTT.

The chain links TRBV4-3 to TRBJ1-2; D is undetermined. The germline V gene has CDR1 LGHNA and CDR2 YSLEER. V dropped 1 base and J dropped 8 bases, with 14 bases sitting between them. The CDR3 is 14 amino acids. The CDR3 DNA reads as TGCGCCAGCAGCCAAGTATCGTTAGTCGAGGGCTACACCTTC. It encodes CASSQVSLVEGYTF.

The chain couples TRBV19 to TRBJ1-1; D uncertain. The CDR3 is 13 amino acids. V lost 6 bases to trimming and J lost 6 bases, with 14 bases between them. Germline-derived CDR1 and CDR2 are LNHDA and SQIVND (reference sequence). The CDR3 coding sequence is TGTGCCAGTAGGCCCGCGGGGTGGGCTGAAGCTTTCTTT. This translates into CASRPAGWAEAFF.

The V call is TRBV6-5, the J call TRBJ2-3; the match to TRBD2 covers 7 bases. The CDR3 is 11 residues long. Germline lookup yields CDR1 MNHEY and CDR2 SVGAGI. With V trimmed by 10 bases and J by 11 bases, 9 bases remained unmatched. CDR3 in DNA: TGTGCCATCGAAAGCGGGATTTTGCAGTATTTT. Translating gives CAIESGILQYF.

The V gene is TRBV3-1 (or the pseudogene TRBV3-2), the J gene TRBJ2-2; no clear D. Germline V CDR1 and CDR2: LGHDT, YNNKEL (reference sequence). The CDR3 spans 15 residues. The V and J ends lost 0 bases and 2 bases respectively, with 7 bases between them. This CDR3 is CASSQDWANTGELFF. The CDR3 nucleotides read TGTGCCAGCAGCCAAGATTGGGCTAACACCGGGGAGCTGTTTTTT.

The chain employs TRBV7-6 and TRBJ2-1; maybe TRBD2 (5 bases). The germline V and J ends were trimmed by 2 bases and 4 bases, with 15 bases remaining between them. The CDR3 has 16 amino acids. The V gene's germline CDR1 is SGHVS and CDR2 FNYEAQ. DNA of the CDR3: TGTGCCAGCAGCTTACTAGGTTCCGGGAAGTACAATGAGCAGTTCTTC. Encoded protein: CASSLLGSGKYNEQFF.

The rearrangement joins TRBV7-9 to TRBJ1-1; 7 bases map to TRBD1. The CDR3 sequence is 16 residues long. J was trimmed by 6 bases and V by 3 bases; bases with no gene match: 13. Germline-derived CDR1 and CDR2 are SEHNR and FQNEAQ (reference sequence). CDR3: CASSLRQGVIFPEAFF. Here the CDR3 DNA reads TGTGCCAGCAGCTTGCGGCAGGGGGTGATCTTCCCTGAAGCTTTCTTT.

The V call is TRBV13, the J call TRBJ1-2; 8 bases align to TRBD1. The CDR3 sequence is 12 residues long. V lost 4 bases to trimming and J lost 6 bases; unmatched junction nucleotides: 1. The germline CDR1 and CDR2 sequences are PRHDT and FYEKMQ (reference sequence). In DNA form, the CDR3 reads TGTGCCAGCAGCTCGGACAGGGATGGCTACACCTTC. The encoded protein is CASSSDRDGYTF.

The CDR3 spells CASSPPRDLPEAFF. Here the CDR3 DNA reads TGTGCCAGCAGCCCCCCCCGGGACTTGCCTGAAGCTTTCTTT. The genes are TRBV9 and TRBJ1-1; a weak D match, TRBD1 (5 bases). Germline V gives CDR1 SGDLS, CDR2 YYNGEE. This CDR3 has 14 amino acids. V lost 4 bases to trimming and J lost 6 bases, with 16 bases between them.

V gene TRBV5-4 combines with J gene TRBJ1-1; D is unclear. The CDR3 covers 13 residues. Trimming cost V 4 bases and J 10 bases, with 17 bases left between them. Germline V gene data show CDR1 as SGHNT and CDR2 as YYREEE (reference sequence). Written as DNA, the CDR3 is TGTGCCAGCAGCCCAAATCAGGTTGGGTTAGCTTTCTTT. Its protein is CASSPNQVGLAFF.

This chain connects TRBV20-1 to TRBJ1-1; D unclear. Per the germline V gene, CDR1 is DFQATT and CDR2 is SNEGSKA (reference sequence). V was shortened by 3 bases and J by 7 bases, with 6 bases between the two germline ends. The CDR3 spans 10 residues. The CDR3 bases are TGCAGTGCTAGTGGGCATGAAGCTTTCTTT. It is translated as CSASGHEAFF.